This T cell receptor beta chain was identified in a study of Graves' ophthalmopathy and Graves' hyperthyroidism listed by TCRdb under 2018. About the full investigation: Peripheral blood was collected before any treatment was given, at the time of initial diagnosis. TCR beta repertoire signatures were used to distinguish Graves' ophthalmopathy from Graves' hyperthyroidism and to predict progression to ophthalmopathy. In total, approximately 130 blood samples were TCR-sequenced: some 43 ophthalmopathy, under 85 hyperthyroidism and 17 hyperthyroidism-to-ophthalmopathy patients. To explore V-J signatures that distinguish ophthalmopathy from hyperthyroidism, a discovery set of under 110 patients was enrolled, made up of under 50 with ophthalmopathy and under 65 with stable hyperthyroidism. An independent validation cohort comprised about 20 hyperthyroidism patients and roughly 15 patients who later progressed from hyperthyroidism to ophthalmopathy. T-cell repertoires of thyroid tissue and blood were compared in six or seven hyperthyroidism patients. Once sampling was done, hyperthyroidism patients were given methimazole at a starting dose of 30 mg daily, while ophthalmopathy patients were given high-dose intravenous methylprednisolone. For training and testing, the 100 or so patients in the discovery cohort were randomly divided in a 7:3 ratio. Summary of the overall study and its limitations: In cross-validation, the 13-signature model distinguished ophthalmopathy from stable hyperthyroidism with nearly 90% sensitivity and around 81% specificity, while in the test set the corresponding values were about 80% and 75%. No statistical method was used to predetermine the sample size, and group allocation was not hidden from the investigators. In validation, the model predicted ophthalmopathy progression with more than 55% sensitivity and 72% to 80% specificity; more than ten predicted patients were CT-confirmed with GO in a median of roughly 6.8 months. Most expanded thyroid clonotypes with frequency above 0.001 were also detected in blood, suggesting blood repertoires may reflect the thyroid immune response.

A patient counted as having stable hyperthyroidism if there was no progression to ophthalmopathy within 18 months of follow-up. The hyperthyroidism patients were 18 to 65 years old and newly diagnosed, with a disease duration of less than 2 months. Patients with other autoimmune diseases, uncontrolled infections, pregnancy or lactation were excluded. Diagnosis was based on clinical symptoms, serum thyroxine, TRAb, thyroid ultrasound and orbital computed tomography. Ficoll-Paque density gradient centrifugation was used to isolate PBMCs from 8 to 10 ml of fresh peripheral blood. Total RNA was extracted using Trizol reagent, and RNA quality was checked on an Agilent 2100 Bioanalyzer. This clonotype was counted many times. Its target antigen remains unknown. No much larger clone is present one base from it, and per-base qualities are unavailable. The CDR3 goes from the cysteine to the phenylalanine over 14 residues. Only the CDR3 part of the read is kept: 42 bases, read in frame from the first base. From a lookup of the germline V gene, CDR1 and CDR2 are SGHTA and FQGNSA. The junction carries 12 bases between V and J, which are trimmed by 2 bases and 5 bases respectively.

For repertoire sequencing, the TCR beta CDR3 regions were amplified from RNA transcripts. The first round was an RT-PCR using HTBI primers with the Qiagen OneStep RT-PCR kit, and this first round was followed by a second-round multiplex PCR, then size selection and purification. Sequencing of the libraries was carried out on an Illumina HiSeq2000 in paired-end mode with 100 bp reads. As for how the authors treated the data: SOAPnuke was used to process the reads, removing any read that contained adapters or uncalled bases, had a mean Phred below 15, or lacked an exact match to the constant primer or identifier. COPE v1.2.5 was used to merge high-quality paired reads. Each unique nucleotide sequence was defined as a clonotype, and clonotypes were aligned to IMGT TRB V, D and J references with MiTCR v1.1. The analysis was limited to V-J combinations with a frequency above 0.0001, which together covered 99.2% of the repertoires. A TCR clonal expansion and chaos score per V-J combination was defined as the ratio of F50 clonal expansion to chaos observed in the TCRdist matrix. Features were reduced by Welch's t-statistics and random forest to over ten V-J combinations, which fed a naive Bayes classifier. The Morisita-Horn index was used to measure how similar the thyroid and blood repertoires were. TCRdb applied fastp at Q25 and MiXCR to the public reads, then kept only in-frame beta chains. Rows merge per CDR3 protein into single entries with the most common DNA and genes. The authors' filters were not applied to this entry. The sample has 300,000 to 500,000 distinct CDR3 sequences on record, approximately 15% of them singletons. Jointly, the top ten make up 5.5% to 8% of the sample.

This receptor was obtained from a young woman with stable Graves' hyperthyroidism. Donor details come from another sample of the same person, matched by shared clones. The sequence is built from TRBV7-2 and TRBJ2-5, and possibly TRBD1, on 5 matching bases. The sequenced material came from peripheral blood. The DNA sequence is TGTGCCAGCAGCTTAAGGCAGGGCCGGGAGACCCAGTACTTC. Protein translation: CASSLRQGRETQYF.